Sequencing of this T cell receptor (beta chain) was carried out in a study of spatial heterogeneity in lung cancer. The overall study: The study consistently detected more beta-chain than alpha-chain sequences.

Time point indicated: sample taken at primary tumor resection. The donor group consisted of over 55 patients who had untreated, early-stage non-small cell lung cancer. Each CDR3 protein gets one entry after TCRdb re-called the 5' RACE reads with MiXCR. The repertoire holds approximately 92,000 distinct CDR3 sequences, with about an eighth as singletons. In its sample, this clonotype was seen many times. Its ends do not fully match the called genes, so a read error is possible. Germline CDR1 reads SSHAT; CDR2 reads FNYEAQ (reference sequence). The CDR3 extends over 15 amino acids. The starting material was PBMCs, obtained at surgery. The chain carries TRBV7-7 and TRBJ2-1; TRBD2 agrees at 12 bases. The receptor's source is a male donor with early-stage non-small cell lung cancer. The CDR3 reads CASSSSGGAGNEQFF. For the CDR3, the DNA is TGTGCTAGCAGCTCTAGCGGGGGGGCTGGAAATGAGCAGTTCTTC. The variable domain in full, with the rest retrieved from reference TRBV7-7 and TRBJ2-1, is GAGVSQSPRYKVTKRGQDVTLRCDPISSHATLYWYQQALGQGPEFLTYFNYEAQPDKSGLPSDRFSAERPEGSISTLTIQRTEQRDSAMYRCASSSSGGAGNEQFFGPGTRLTVL.